This T cell receptor beta chain was retrieved from a study of blood T cell repertoires in COVID-19. The CDR3 consists of 15 residues. Germline lookup yields CDR1 LGHDT and CDR2 YNNKEL (reference sequence). V gave up 1 base and J gave up 9 bases, with 16 bases separating them. Assay: immunoSEQ multiplex PCR; the TCRdb copy retains only in-frame clones and omits some. The table shows around 200,000 clones, with around four fifths occurring only once. Material for sequencing was peripheral blood. This chain links TRBV3-1 (or the pseudogene TRBV3-2) with TRBJ2-1, with a weak D call TRBD1 (5 bases). The source is a man between 45 and 60 years old with active or convalescent COVID-19. CDR3 region: CASSQGRVNSGEQFF. The DNA for the CDR3 is TGTGCCAGCAGCCAAGGCAGGGTGAATTCTGGTGAGCAGTTCTTC.